The text below deals with one TCR beta chain. Its antigen is undetermined. Amplification used 60 Vbeta primers and 13 Jbeta primers. Clones were read by immunoSEQ multiplex PCR, and TCRdb kept only the in-frame ones, dropping some. This sample has around 130,000 clones, with more than 70% found just once. The sample is drawn from a study of cytomegalovirus exposure and HLA in healthy donors. V dropped 6 bases and J dropped 6 bases, with 11 bases sitting between them. The V gene's germline CDR1 is MDHEN and CDR2 SYDVKM. This CDR3 has 12 amino acids. General study points: Testing in vitro showed a few CMV-associated chains specific for CMV antigens. For cytomegalovirus status, the classifier reportedly gave diagnoses with high specificity and sensitivity. Being productive about 90% or about 30% of the time was typical of most TCR beta V segments in an earlier analysis.

Material: PBMCs. This sequence originates from a human donor in good health. V usage is TRBV28 and J usage is TRBJ1-2; D gene unclear. DNA of the CDR3: TGTGCCAGCAGGGGCATAAATCATGGCTACACCTTC. As protein: CASRGINHGYTF.